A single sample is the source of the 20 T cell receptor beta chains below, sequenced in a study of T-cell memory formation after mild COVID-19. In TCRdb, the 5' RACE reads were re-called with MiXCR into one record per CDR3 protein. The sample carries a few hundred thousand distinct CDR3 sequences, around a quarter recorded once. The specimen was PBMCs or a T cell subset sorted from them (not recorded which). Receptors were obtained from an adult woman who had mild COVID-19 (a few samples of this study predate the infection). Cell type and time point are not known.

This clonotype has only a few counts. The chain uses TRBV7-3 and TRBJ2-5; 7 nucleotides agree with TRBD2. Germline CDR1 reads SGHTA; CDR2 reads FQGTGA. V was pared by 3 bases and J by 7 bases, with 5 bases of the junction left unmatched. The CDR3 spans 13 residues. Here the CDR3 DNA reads TGTGCCAGCAGCTTTGGACTAGGAGGGACCCAGTACTTC. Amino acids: CASSFGLGGTQYF.

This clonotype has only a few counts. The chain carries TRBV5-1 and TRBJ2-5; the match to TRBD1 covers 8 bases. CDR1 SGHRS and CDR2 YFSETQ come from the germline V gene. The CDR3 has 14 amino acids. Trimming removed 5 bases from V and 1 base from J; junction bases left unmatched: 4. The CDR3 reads CASRPGQGQETQYF. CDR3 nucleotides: TGCGCCAGCAGACCCGGACAGGGCCAAGAGACCCAGTACTTC.

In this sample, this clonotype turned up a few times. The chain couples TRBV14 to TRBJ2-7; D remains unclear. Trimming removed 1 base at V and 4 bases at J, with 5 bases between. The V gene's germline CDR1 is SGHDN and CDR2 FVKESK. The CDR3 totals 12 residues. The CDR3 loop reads CASSQVLYEQYF. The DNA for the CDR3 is TGTGCCAGCAGCCAAGTCCTATACGAGCAGTACTTC.

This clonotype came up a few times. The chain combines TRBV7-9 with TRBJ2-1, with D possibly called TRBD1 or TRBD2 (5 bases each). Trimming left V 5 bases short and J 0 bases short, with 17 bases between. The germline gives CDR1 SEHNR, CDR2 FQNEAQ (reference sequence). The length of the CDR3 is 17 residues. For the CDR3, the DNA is TGTGCCAGCAGCCGACTTGGGACCCCGAGCTCCTACAATGAGCAGTTCTTC. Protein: CASSRLGTPSSYNEQFF.

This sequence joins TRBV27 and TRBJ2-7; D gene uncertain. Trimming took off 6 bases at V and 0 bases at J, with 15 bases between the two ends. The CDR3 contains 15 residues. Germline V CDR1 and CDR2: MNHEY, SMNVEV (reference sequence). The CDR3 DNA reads TGTGCCAGCAGCCGAGACGGACGGAGCTCCTACGAGCAGTACTTC. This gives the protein CASSRDGRSSYEQYF.

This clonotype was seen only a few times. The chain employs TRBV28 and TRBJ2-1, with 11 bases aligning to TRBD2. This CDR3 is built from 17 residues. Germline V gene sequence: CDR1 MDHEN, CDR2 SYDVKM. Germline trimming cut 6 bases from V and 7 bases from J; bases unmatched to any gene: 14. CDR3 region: CASSPGQLLAGENEQFF. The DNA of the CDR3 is TGTGCCAGCAGCCCGGGACAGCTACTAGCGGGAGAGAATGAGCAGTTCTTC. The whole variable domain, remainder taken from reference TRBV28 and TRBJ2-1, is DVKVTQSSRYLVKRTGEKVFLECVQDMDHENMFWYRQDPGLGLRLIYFSYDVKMKEKGDIPEGYSVSREKKERFSLILESASTNQTSMYLCASSPGQLLAGENEQFFGPGTRLTVL.

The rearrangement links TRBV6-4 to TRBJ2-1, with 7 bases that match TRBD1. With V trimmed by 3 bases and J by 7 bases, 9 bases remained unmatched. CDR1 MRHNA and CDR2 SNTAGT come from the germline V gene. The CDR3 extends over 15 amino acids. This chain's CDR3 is CASSEETGVGNEQFF. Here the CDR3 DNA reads TGTGCCAGCAGTGAGGAAACAGGGGTAGGGAATGAGCAGTTCTTC.

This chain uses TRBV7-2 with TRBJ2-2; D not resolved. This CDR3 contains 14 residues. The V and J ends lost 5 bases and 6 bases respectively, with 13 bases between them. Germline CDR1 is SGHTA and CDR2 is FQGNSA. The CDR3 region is CASSPRLSSGELFF. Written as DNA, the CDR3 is TGTGCCAGCAGCCCACGACTCAGCTCCGGGGAGCTGTTTTTT.

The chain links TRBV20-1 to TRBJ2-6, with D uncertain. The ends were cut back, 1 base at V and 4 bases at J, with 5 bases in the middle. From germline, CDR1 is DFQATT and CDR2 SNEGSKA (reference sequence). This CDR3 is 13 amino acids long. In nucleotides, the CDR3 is TGCAGTGCTAGAGTCGTCGGGGCCAACGTCCTGACTTTC. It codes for CSARVVGANVLTF.

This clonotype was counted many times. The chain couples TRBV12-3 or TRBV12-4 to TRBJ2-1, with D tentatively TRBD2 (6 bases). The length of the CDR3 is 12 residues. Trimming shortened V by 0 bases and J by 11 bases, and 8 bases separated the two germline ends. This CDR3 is CASSLAGLKQFF. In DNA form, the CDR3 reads TGTGCCAGCAGTTTAGCGGGACTCAAGCAGTTCTTC.

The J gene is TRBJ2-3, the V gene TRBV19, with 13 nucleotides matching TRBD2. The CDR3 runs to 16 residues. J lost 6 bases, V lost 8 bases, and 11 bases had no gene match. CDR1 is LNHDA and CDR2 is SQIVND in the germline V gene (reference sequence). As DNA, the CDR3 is TGTGCCAGTTCATCGGGACTAGCGGGACCTTGGGATACGCAGTATTTT. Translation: CASSSGLAGPWDTQYF.

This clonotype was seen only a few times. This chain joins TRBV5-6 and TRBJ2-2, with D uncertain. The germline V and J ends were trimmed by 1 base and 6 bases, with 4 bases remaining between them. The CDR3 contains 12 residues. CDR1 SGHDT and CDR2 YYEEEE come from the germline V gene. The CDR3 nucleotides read TGTGCCAGCAGCTTGTCACCCGGGGAGCTGTTTTTT. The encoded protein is CASSLSPGELFF.

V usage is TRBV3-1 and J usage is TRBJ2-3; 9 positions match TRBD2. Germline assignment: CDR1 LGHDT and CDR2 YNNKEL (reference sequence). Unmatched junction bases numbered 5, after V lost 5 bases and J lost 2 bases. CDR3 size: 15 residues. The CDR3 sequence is CASSSLAGNTDTQYF. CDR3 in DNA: TGTGCCAGCAGCAGTCTAGCGGGGAACACAGATACGCAGTATTTT.

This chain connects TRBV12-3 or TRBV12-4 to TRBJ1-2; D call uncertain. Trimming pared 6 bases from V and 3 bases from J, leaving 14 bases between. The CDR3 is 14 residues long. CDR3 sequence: CASSNNHQDYGYTF. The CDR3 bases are TGTGCCAGCAGCAACAACCATCAAGACTATGGCTACACCTTC.

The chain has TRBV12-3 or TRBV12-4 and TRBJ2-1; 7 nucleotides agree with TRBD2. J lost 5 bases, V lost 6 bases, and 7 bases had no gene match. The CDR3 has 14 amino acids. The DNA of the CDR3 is TGTGCCAGCAGGTACCTAGCGGAACACAATGAGCAGTTCTTC. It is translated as CASRYLAEHNEQFF.

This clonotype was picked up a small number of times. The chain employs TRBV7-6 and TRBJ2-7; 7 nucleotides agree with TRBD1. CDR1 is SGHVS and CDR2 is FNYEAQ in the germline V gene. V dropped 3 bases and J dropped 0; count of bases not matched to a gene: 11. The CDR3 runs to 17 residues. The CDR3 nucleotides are TGTGCCAGCAGCTTCAGACAGGGAATACCAATCTCCTACGAGCAGTACTTC. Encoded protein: CASSFRQGIPISYEQYF.

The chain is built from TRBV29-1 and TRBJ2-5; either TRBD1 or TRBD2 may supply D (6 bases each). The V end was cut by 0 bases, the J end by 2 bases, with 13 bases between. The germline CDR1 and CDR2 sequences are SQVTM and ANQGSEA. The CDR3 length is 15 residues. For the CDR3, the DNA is TGCAGCGTTGAAGAAGGGGGGTTGGGGCAAGAGACCCAGTACTTC. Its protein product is CSVEEGGLGQETQYF.

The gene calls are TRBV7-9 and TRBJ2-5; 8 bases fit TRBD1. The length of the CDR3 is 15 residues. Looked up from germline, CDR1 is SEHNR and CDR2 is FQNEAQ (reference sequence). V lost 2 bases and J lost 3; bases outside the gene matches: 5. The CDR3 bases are TGTGCCAGCAGCTTAAGAGCGACAGGGGAAGAGACCCAGTACTTC. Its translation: CASSLRATGEETQYF. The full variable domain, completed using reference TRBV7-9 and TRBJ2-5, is DTGVSQNPRHKITKRGQNVTFRCDPISEHNRLYWYRQTLGQGPEFLTYFQNEAQLEKSRLLSDRFSAERPKGSFSTLEIQRTEQGDSAMYLCASSLRATGEETQYFGPGTRLLVL.

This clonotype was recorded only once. For the CDR3, the DNA is TGTGCCAGCAGCGCCACTAGCGTAGATACGCAGTATTTT. Translation: CASSATSVDTQYF. The V and J genes are TRBV7-9 and TRBJ2-3; 7 nucleotides line up with TRBD2. This CDR3 is built from 13 residues. Germline CDR1 is SEHNR and CDR2 is FQNEAQ (reference sequence). V shed 5 bases, J shed 5 bases, and the junction held 4 bases outside the gene matches.

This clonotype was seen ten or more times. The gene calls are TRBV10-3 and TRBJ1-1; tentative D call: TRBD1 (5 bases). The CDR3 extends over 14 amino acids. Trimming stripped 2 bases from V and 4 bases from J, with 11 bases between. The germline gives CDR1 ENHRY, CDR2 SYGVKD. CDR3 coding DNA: TGTGCCATCAGTGAGCAGGGAAGTAGCACTGAAGCTTTCTTT. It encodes CAISEQGSSTEAFF.